This TCR beta chain was sequenced for a study of blood T cell repertoires in COVID-19. Study overall: PBMCs, B-cell-depleted T cells, or T cells provided the cDNA or gDNA that made up the material.

Original processing methods: Amplification from reference gene primers served as the basis for estimated nucleated cell counts. The method was immunoSEQ multiplex PCR; TCRdb's version includes in-frame clones alone and lacks a portion of them. V, J and clone size are those of that table, while D and trimming were read from the DNA. The sample shows over 40,000 clones, around 80% of them seen only once. The germline gives CDR1 DFQATT, CDR2 SNEGSKA (reference sequence). This CDR3 has 11 amino acids. The V call is TRBV20-1, the J call TRBJ1-1; 8 bases agree with TRBD1. This receptor was identified in a human donor in a cohort sampled during active COVID-19. Sequencing used peripheral blood. The CDR3 DNA reads as TGCCAGGGGGCTCGGAACACTGAAGCTTTCTTT. This codes for CQGARNTEAFF.